Each of the 24 T cell receptor beta chains below was sequenced from the same sample in a study of blood T cells in healthy people across ages (dated by TCRdb to between 2014 and 2016). Library preparation was by 5' RACE. Sequenced on an Illumina HiSeq 2500. The second PCR ran for about 7 to 11 cycles and used a J-beta primer mix along with a sample-barcoded 5' primer. The public reads were reprocessed in TCRdb via fastp at Q25 and MiXCR, keeping in-frame beta chains. Duplicate CDR3 protein sequences are folded into a single record with the most common DNA and genes. The sample profile shows 900,000 to 950,000 distinct CDR3 sequences; around 29% of them were found once. The ten largest clones capture roughly 10% of the sample. This sample also belongs to another study, concerning T cells of mothers and their children.

The source material was blood. All receptors derive from a middle-aged woman in good health.

As regards this clonotype: This may arise from a read error, as a much more abundant clone is one base away. The chain carries TRBV7-9 and TRBJ1-2; 8 positions match TRBD1. The CDR3 extends over 15 amino acids. From germline, CDR1 is SEHNR and CDR2 FQNEAQ (reference sequence). Here the CDR3 reads CASSLARDRIYDYTF. Written as DNA, the CDR3 is TGTGCCAGCAGCTTAGCTCGGGACAGGATCTATGACTACACCTTC.

This clonotype was counted many times. J is TRBJ2-5 and V is TRBV9; TRBD1 might be the D (5 bases). V lost 0 bases and J lost 2, with 14 bases in between. The germline gives CDR1 SGDLS, CDR2 YYNGEE. The CDR3 spans 16 residues. This chain's CDR3 is CASSVAQQAVQETQYF. CDR3 nucleotide sequence: TGTGCCAGCAGCGTAGCTCAACAGGCCGTGCAAGAGACCCAGTACTTC.

The rearrangement links TRBV20-1 to TRBJ1-5, with 7 bases lining up with TRBD1. Per germline, CDR1 DFQATT and CDR2 SNEGSKA (reference sequence). V was pared by 2 bases and J by 6 bases, with 13 bases of the junction left unmatched. The CDR3 covers 16 residues. CDR3 loop: CSARSPFDREGQPQHF. CDR3 DNA: TGCAGTGCTAGAAGCCCCTTCGACAGGGAAGGTCAGCCCCAGCATTTT.

CDR3 residues: CASSLSQTGFNTEAFF. The CDR3, as DNA: TGTGCCAGCAGCTTATCCCAGACAGGTTTTAACACTGAAGCTTTCTTT. The chain joins TRBV7-2 to TRBJ1-1; weak D call: TRBD1 (6 bases). Trimming stripped 2 bases from V and 2 bases from J, with 15 bases between. Germline CDR1 and CDR2: SGHTA and FQGNSA. The CDR3 extends over 16 amino acids.

About this clonotype: A much bigger clone sits one base away, suggesting this may be a read error. In nucleotides, the CDR3 is TGTGCCAGCAGCCGCGGACATACCCAAGAGACCCAGTACTTC. Translation gives CASSRGHTQETQYF. The rearrangement links TRBV7-9 to TRBJ2-4; perhaps TRBD1 as D (5 bases). TRBJ2-5 matches the DNA end more closely, so the J call is doubtful. This CDR3 contains 14 residues. Germline V gene lookup returns CDR1 SEHNR and CDR2 FQNEAQ (reference sequence).

This chain links TRBV29-1 with TRBJ2-5, with 7 bases lining up with TRBD1. The CDR3 consists of 13 residues. In germline, CDR1 is SQVTM, CDR2 ANQGSEA. Germline trimming cut 7 bases from V and 1 base from J; bases unmatched to any gene: 6. The CDR3 loop is CSADNRGQETQYF. The CDR3 nucleotides read TGCAGCGCCGATAACAGGGGCCAAGAGACCCAGTACTTC.

Remarks on this clonotype: Given a much more abundant clone one base away, this may be a read error. V gene TRBV20-1 combines with J gene TRBJ2-7; a possible D gene is TRBD2 (5 bases). The CDR3 consists of 13 residues. Germline lookup yields CDR1 DFQATT and CDR2 SNEGSKA (reference sequence). Trimming took 0 bases from V and 5 from J, leaving 11 bases between them. Written as DNA, the CDR3 is TGCAGTGCTAGAGATTCTAGCTACCACGAGCAGTACGTC. Translating gives CSARDSSYHEQYV.

This clonotype occurred many times. This rearrangement joins TRBV12-3 or TRBV12-4 to TRBJ2-1; D is unclear. The CDR3 is made up of 12 amino acids. Trimming took off 9 bases at V and 6 bases at J, with 12 bases between the two ends. The CDR3 loop is CASFGAVNEQFF. As DNA, the CDR3 is TGTGCCAGTTTCGGAGCTGTCAATGAGCAGTTCTTC.

The chain recombines TRBV14 with TRBJ1-2; D perhaps matches TRBD1 (5 bases). Germline CDR1 reads SGHDN; CDR2 reads FVKESK. The length of the CDR3 is 13 residues. V dropped 3 bases and J dropped 4 bases, with 9 bases sitting between them. The CDR3 sequence: CASSQDTLYGYTF. CDR3 bases: TGTGCCAGCAGCCAGGACACCCTCTATGGCTACACCTTC.

The chain employs TRBV12-3 or TRBV12-4 and TRBJ2-2; possibly TRBD1 for D (6 bases). This CDR3 contains 15 residues. V was cut by 3 bases and J by 1 base, with 9 bases left in between. CDR3 amino acids: CASSFAGENTGELFF. The DNA of the CDR3 is TGTGCCAGCAGTTTTGCAGGGGAGAACACCGGGGAGCTGTTTTTT.

For this clonotype: A much larger clone differs from this one at a single base, so this may be a read error. The rearrangement joins TRBV20-1 to TRBJ2-7; D may be TRBD2 (6 bases). CDR3 length: 13 amino acids. Per germline, CDR1 DFQATT and CDR2 SNEGSKA (reference sequence). The V end was cut by 2 bases, the J end by 0 bases, with 8 bases between. For the CDR3, the DNA is TGCAGTGCTAGATTCGGGAGCTCCTACGAGCAGTACTTC. It yields the protein CSARFGSSYEQYF.

This clonotype was picked up many times. Since a much larger clone is just one base distant, this may be a read error. The rearrangement uses TRBV27 and TRBJ1-2; D not certain. V lost 4 bases and J 3 bases, leaving 12 bases between the germline ends. Germline-derived CDR1 and CDR2 are MNHEY and SMNVEV (reference sequence). The CDR3 extends over 14 amino acids. The CDR3 sequence: CASSWSRSHYGYTF. DNA for the CDR3: TGTGCCAGCAGTTGGAGCAGATCGCACTATGGCTACACCTTC.

This clonotype showed up just once. This may come from a read error, since a much larger clone is one base off. The J gene is TRBJ1-2, the V gene TRBV5-1; a possible D gene is TRBD1 (5 bases). The ends were cut back, 4 bases at V and 5 bases at J, with 15 bases in the middle. Germline V gene sequence: CDR1 SGHRS, CDR2 YFSETQ. CDR3 length equals 14 residues. The DNA for the CDR3 is TGCGCCAGCAGCCGAGGGGTCAGGGAGTATGGCTACACCTTC. It yields the protein CASSRGVREYGYTF.

This clonotype was detected a few times. The junction and the germline gene differ at one end; a read error may be behind it. The chain is built from TRBV4-3 and TRBJ1-5; D unresolved. CDR3 size: 16 residues. CDR1 is LGHNA, CDR2 YSLEER, per germline. CDR3 region: CASSQGAWASNRPQHF. Written as DNA, the CDR3 is TGCGCCAGCAGCCAAGGGGCTTGGGCTAGCAATCGGCCCCAGCATTTT.

This clonotype was detected many times. The chain has TRBV29-1 and TRBJ1-4; TRBD1 might be the D (6 bases). CDR3 length: 13 residues. Germline CDR1 reads SQVTM; CDR2 reads ANQGSEA. Trimming removed 8 bases from V and 3 bases from J, with 13 bases in between. The CDR3 here is CSTTQGPNEKLFF. For the CDR3, the DNA is TGCAGCACCACACAGGGCCCTAATGAAAAACTGTTTTTT. The entire variable domain, with the rest obtained from reference TRBV29-1 and TRBJ1-4, is as follows: SAVISQKPSRDICQRGTSLTIQCQVDSQVTMMFWYRQQPGQSLTLIATANQGSEATYESGFVIDKFPISRPNLTFSTLTVSNMSPEDSSIYLCSTTQGPNEKLFFGSGTQLSVL.

This chain links TRBV12-3 or TRBV12-4 with TRBJ1-1; D remains ambiguous. There are 11 residues in the CDR3. V lost 4 bases and J 12 bases, leaving 12 bases between the germline ends. The CDR3 bases are TGTGCCAGCAGTTCCGGACGACGAACTTTCTTT. This translates into CASSSGRRTFF.

V and J are TRBV14 and TRBJ2-3, with 7 bases lining up with TRBD1. This CDR3 contains 14 residues. Germline CDR1 is SGHDN and CDR2 is FVKESK. J lost 6 bases, V lost 0 bases, and 3 bases had no gene match. The CDR3 region is CASSQEIRGDTQYF. For the CDR3, the DNA is TGTGCCAGCAGCCAAGAAATCAGGGGGGATACGCAGTATTTT. Drawing the rest from reference TRBV14 and TRBJ2-3, the complete variable domain is EAGVTQFPSHSVIEKGQTVTLRCDPISGHDNLYWYRRVMGKEIKFLLHFVKESKQDESGMPNNRFLAERTGGTYSTLKVQPAELEDSGVYFCASSQEIRGDTQYFGPGTRLTVL.

This clonotype was picked up a small number of times. This rearrangement joins TRBV7-2 to TRBJ2-3; 7 bases line up with TRBD2. V trimming: 0 bases; J trimming: 2 bases; junction bases outside the gene matches: 5. CDR1 and CDR2 from the germline V gene are SGHTA and FQGNSA. There are 16 residues in the CDR3. The CDR3 sequence is CASSLAPAGNTDTQYF. The CDR3 DNA reads TGTGCCAGCAGCTTAGCTCCAGCGGGGAACACAGATACGCAGTATTTT.

In regard to this clonotype: Since no conserved phenylalanine or tryptophan closes the CDR3, a read error is the likely cause. The chain combines TRBV20-1 with TRBJ2-3; TRBD1 agrees at 9 bases. The CDR3 runs 19 residues. Germline loops: CDR1 DFQATT, CDR2 SNEGSKA (reference sequence). V dropped 1 base and J dropped 3; count of bases not matched to a gene: 17. The CDR3: CSARAVTFTGTGLTDTQYL. DNA of the CDR3: TGCAGTGCTAGAGCGGTAACTTTCACCGGGACAGGGTTGACAGATACGCAGTATTTG.

The chain is built from TRBV12-3 or TRBV12-4 and TRBJ2-2, with D uncertain. Trimming took off 10 bases at V and 0 bases at J, with 9 bases between the two ends. The CDR3 runs to 13 residues. DNA of the CDR3: TGTGCCACCTGGGTTTCGAACACCGGGGAGCTGTTTTTT. This translates into CATWVSNTGELFF.

The rearrangement uses TRBV4-1 and TRBJ1-5; a weak D match, TRBD1 (5 bases). The length of the CDR3 is 17 residues. Trimming removed 1 base from V and 0 bases from J, with 13 bases in between. Germline assignment: CDR1 MGHRA and CDR2 YSYEKL. CDR3 nucleotides: TGCGCCAGCAGCCAAGGATCACAGGCGAATAGCAATCAGCCCCAGCATTTT. This codes for CASSQGSQANSNQPQHF.

On this clonotype: The junction does not match germline at one end; this may be a read error. This chain joins TRBV12-3 or TRBV12-4 and TRBJ1-2; no clear D gene. The CDR3 has 15 amino acids. The CDR3 sequence: CASSLRPRSNYDYTF. Written as DNA, the CDR3 is TGTGCCAGCAGTTTAAGGCCGAGGTCTAACTATGACTACACCTTC.

The V gene is TRBV5-1, the J gene TRBJ1-5; possible D gene TRBD1, 5 bases. Germline V lookup: CDR1 SGHRS, CDR2 YFSETQ. The CDR3 length is 14 residues. Trimming took 5 bases from V and 4 from J, leaving 13 bases between them. The CDR3 DNA is TGCGCCAGCAGTTTTGACGGGGGGAATCAGCCCCAGCATTTT. Residues: CASSFDGGNQPQHF.

The CDR3 is CASSIPGGYEQYF. The CDR3 nucleotides read TGTGCCAGTAGTATTCCAGGGGGCTACGAGCAGTACTTC. This chain joins TRBV19 and TRBJ2-7; 7 bases fit TRBD1. CDR1 is LNHDA and CDR2 is SQIVND in the germline V gene (reference sequence). Trimming cost V 3 bases and J 3 bases; bases outside gene matches: 2. The CDR3 is made up of 13 amino acids.